The rows below give T cell receptor beta chains drawn from one sample of a study of blood T cell repertoires in COVID-19. Generated by immunoSEQ multiplex PCR, the TCRdb table keeps only in-frame clones and is missing some. The table lists under 75,000 clones, around nine tenths of them singletons. Input material: peripheral blood. All receptors derive from a human donor in a cohort sampled during active COVID-19. Both conserved end residues are part of each CDR3. The D gene is left open where the match is weak.

J gene | V gene | D gene | CDR3 protein | CDR3 DNA
TRBJ2-3 | TRBV30 | TRBD2 | CAWRVRGTSTDTQYF | TGTGCCTGGAGGGTGCGGGGGACTAGCACAGATACGCAGTATTTT
TRBJ2-3 | TRBV20-1 | - | CSALLFDTQYF | TGCAGTGCCCTATTGTTCGATACGCAGTATTTT
TRBJ1-5 | TRBV5-6 | TRBD1 | CASSLGTGNQPQHF | TGTGCCAGCAGCTTAGGGACAGGCAATCAGCCCCAGCATTTT
TRBJ2-3 | TRBV10-3 | - | CATGLSGTDTQYF | TGTGCCACGGGACTCTCAGGCACAGATACGCAGTATTTT
TRBJ1-2 | TRBV13 | TRBD1 | CASSTTTGAPNYGYTF | TGTGCCAGCAGCACAACGACAGGGGCCCCGAACTATGGCTACACCTTC
TRBJ2-1 | TRBV11-3 | TRBD2 | CASSSGGNEQFF | TGTGCCAGCAGCTCGGGAGGGAATGAGCAGTTCTTC
TRBJ2-3 | TRBV4-3 | TRBD2 | CASSLGVGGVDADTQYF | TGCGCCAGCAGCCTGGGAGTTGGGGGGGTCGATGCAGATACGCAGTATTTT
TRBJ1-2 | TRBV20-1 | - | CSAEPQGGYTF | TGCAGTGCTGAACCACAGGGCGGCTACACCTTC
TRBJ1-2 | TRBV6-5 | TRBD1 | CASSRTGPLYGYTF | TGTGCCAGCAGTAGGACAGGTCCCCTTTATGGCTACACCTTC
TRBJ1-1 | TRBV29-1 | - | CSVVPSDTEAFF | TGCAGCGTTGTACCCAGCGACACTGAAGCTTTCTTT
TRBJ2-7 | TRBV6-5 | TRBD1 | CASGSGTGKLEQYF | TGTGCCAGCGGATCAGGGACAGGGAAACTCGAGCAGTACTTC
TRBJ1-5 | TRBV6-5 | - | CASRTASNQPQHF | TGTGCCAGCCGGACAGCTAGCAATCAGCCCCAGCATTTT
TRBJ1-6 | TRBV19 | TRBD1 | CASSIQEGGRSPLHF | TGTGCCAGTAGTATACAAGAAGGGGGCCGATCACCCCTCCACTTT
TRBJ1-2 | TRBV28 | - | CASRSTGPPTPYGYTF | TGTGCCAGCAGATCCACAGGGCCCCCTACCCCGTATGGCTACACCTTC
TRBJ2-3 | TRBV7-8 | TRBD2 | CASSFSSGVGGTQYF | TGTGCCAGCAGCTTCAGTAGCGGGGTCGGGGGCACGCAGTATTTT